One T cell receptor (beta chain) is described in this entry. Antigen unknown. This entry is derived from a study of cytomegalovirus exposure and HLA in healthy donors. The PCR made use of 60 Vbeta and 13 Jbeta primers. Assay: immunoSEQ multiplex PCR; the TCRdb copy retains only in-frame clones and omits some. The table has about 180,000 clones, around 77% seen once. The study, taken as a whole, reports: Most TCR beta V segments were productive about 87% or about 30% of the time in an earlier analysis. In a later analysis, TCR beta V- and J-gene trimming was associated with a missense DCLRE1C variant.

Germline loops: CDR1 SGHTA, CDR2 FQGNSA. V was clipped by 5 bases and J by 7 bases, with 21 bases between them. This CDR3 comprises 15 residues. The sequenced sample consisted of PBMCs. The genes are TRBV7-2 and TRBJ2-7; a weak D match, TRBD1 (5 bases). The receptor was derived from a man in his 60s in good health and CMV-seronegative. For the CDR3, the DNA is TGTGCCAGCAGCGACCTCCTAGGGGCTTTGGGAGAGCAGTACTTC. Translated, it gives CASSDLLGALGEQYF.